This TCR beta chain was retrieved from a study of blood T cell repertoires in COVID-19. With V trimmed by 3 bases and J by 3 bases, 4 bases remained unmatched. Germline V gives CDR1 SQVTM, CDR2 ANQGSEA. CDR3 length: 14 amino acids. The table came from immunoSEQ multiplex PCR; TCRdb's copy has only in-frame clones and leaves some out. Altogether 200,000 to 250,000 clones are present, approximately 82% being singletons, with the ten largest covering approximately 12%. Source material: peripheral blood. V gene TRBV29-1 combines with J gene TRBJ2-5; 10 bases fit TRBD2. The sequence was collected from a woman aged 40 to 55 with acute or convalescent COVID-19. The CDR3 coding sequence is TGCAGCGTTGATCCCCTAGCGGGAGAAGAGACCCAGTACTTC. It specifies CSVDPLAGEETQYF.